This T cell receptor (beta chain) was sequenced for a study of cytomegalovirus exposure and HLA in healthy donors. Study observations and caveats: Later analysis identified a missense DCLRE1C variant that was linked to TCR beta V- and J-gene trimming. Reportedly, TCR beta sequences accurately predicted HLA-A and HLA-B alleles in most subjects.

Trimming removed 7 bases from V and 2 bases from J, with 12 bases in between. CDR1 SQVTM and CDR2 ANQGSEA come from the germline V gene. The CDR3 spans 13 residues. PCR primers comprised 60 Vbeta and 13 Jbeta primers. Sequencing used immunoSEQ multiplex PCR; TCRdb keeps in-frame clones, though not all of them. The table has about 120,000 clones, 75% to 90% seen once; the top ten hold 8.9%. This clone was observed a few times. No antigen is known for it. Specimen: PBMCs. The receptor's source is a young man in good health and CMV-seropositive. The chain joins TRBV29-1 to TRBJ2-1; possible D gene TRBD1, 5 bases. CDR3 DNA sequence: TGCAGCGCTGGGGCGGCAACCTACAATGAGCAGTTCTTC. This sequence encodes CSAGAATYNEQFF.